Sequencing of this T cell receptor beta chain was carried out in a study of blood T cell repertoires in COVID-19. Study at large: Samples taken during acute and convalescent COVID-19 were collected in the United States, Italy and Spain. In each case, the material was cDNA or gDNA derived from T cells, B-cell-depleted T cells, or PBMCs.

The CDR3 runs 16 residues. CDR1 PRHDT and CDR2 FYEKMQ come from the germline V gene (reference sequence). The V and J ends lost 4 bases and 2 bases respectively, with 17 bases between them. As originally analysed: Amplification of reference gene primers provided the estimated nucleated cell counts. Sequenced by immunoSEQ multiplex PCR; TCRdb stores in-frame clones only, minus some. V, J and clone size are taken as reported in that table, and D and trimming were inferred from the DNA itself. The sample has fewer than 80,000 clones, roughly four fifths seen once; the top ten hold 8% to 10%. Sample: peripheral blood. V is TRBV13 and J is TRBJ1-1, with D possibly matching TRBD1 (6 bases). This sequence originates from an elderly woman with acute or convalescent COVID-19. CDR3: CASSSKGARGNTEAFF. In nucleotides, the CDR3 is TGTGCCAGCAGCTCGAAAGGGGCCAGGGGAAACACTGAAGCTTTCTTT.